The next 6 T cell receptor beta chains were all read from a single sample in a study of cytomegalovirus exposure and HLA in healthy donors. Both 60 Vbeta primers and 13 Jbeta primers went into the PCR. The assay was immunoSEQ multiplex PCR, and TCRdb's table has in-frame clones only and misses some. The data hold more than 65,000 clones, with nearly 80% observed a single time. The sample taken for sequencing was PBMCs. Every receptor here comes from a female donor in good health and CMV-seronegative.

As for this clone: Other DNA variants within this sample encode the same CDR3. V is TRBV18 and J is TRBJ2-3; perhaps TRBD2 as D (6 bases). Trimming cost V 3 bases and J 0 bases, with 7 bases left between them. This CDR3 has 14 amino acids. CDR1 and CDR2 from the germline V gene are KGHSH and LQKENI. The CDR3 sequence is CASSPGTSTDTQYF. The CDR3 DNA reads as TGTGCCAGCTCACCGGGGACTAGCACAGATACGCAGTATTTT.

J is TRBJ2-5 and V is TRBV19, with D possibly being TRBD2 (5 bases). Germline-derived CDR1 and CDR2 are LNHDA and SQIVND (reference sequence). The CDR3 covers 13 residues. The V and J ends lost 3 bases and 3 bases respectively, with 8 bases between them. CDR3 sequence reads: CASSIVEEETQYF. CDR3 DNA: TGTGCCAGTAGTATTGTGGAGGAAGAGACCCAGTACTTC.

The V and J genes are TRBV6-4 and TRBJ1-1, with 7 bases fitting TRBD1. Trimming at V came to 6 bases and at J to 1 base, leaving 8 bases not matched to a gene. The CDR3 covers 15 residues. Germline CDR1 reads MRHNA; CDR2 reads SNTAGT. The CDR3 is CASSPDRNKNTEAFF. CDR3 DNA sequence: TGTGCCAGCAGCCCGGACAGGAACAAGAACACTGAAGCTTTCTTT.

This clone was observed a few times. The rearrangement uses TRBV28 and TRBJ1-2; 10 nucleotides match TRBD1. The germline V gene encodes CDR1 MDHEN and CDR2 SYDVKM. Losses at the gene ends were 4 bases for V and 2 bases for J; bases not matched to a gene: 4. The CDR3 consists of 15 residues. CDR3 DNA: TGTGCCAGCAGTTACCGGGACAGGGGAAACTATGGCTACACCTTC. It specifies CASSYRDRGNYGYTF.

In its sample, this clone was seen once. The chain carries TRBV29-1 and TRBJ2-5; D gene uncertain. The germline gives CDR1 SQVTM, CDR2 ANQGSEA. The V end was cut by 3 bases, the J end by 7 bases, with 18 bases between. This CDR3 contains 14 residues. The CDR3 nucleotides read TGCAGCGTTGACCCGGCGGCGACTGTAGGGACCCAGTACTTC. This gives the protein CSVDPAATVGTQYF.

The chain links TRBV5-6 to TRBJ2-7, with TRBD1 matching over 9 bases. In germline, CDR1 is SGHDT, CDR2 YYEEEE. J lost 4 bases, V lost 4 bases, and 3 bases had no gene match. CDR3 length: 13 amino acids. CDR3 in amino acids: CASSAGTGYEQYF. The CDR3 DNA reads TGTGCCAGCAGCGCCGGGACAGGGTACGAGCAGTACTTC.